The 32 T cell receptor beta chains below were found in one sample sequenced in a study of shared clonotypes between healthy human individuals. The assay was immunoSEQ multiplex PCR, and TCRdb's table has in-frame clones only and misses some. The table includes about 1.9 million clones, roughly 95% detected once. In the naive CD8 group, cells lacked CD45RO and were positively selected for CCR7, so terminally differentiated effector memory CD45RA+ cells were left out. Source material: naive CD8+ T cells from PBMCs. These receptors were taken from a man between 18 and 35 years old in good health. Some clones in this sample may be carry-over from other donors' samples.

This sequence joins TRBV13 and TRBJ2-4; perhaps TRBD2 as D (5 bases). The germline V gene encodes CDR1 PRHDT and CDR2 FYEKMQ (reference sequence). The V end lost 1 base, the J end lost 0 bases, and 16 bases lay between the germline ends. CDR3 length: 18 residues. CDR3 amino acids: CASSLAAGLVGAKNIQYF. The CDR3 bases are TGTGCCAGCAGCTTAGCAGCAGGACTGGTAGGAGCCAAAAACATTCAGTACTTC.

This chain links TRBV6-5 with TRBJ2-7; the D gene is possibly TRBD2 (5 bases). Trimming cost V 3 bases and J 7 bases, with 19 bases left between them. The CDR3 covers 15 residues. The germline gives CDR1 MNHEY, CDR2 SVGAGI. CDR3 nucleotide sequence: TGTGCCAGCAGTTATGGAGCTGCCCCTTCGGGGGAGCAGTACTTC. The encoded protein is CASSYGAAPSGEQYF.

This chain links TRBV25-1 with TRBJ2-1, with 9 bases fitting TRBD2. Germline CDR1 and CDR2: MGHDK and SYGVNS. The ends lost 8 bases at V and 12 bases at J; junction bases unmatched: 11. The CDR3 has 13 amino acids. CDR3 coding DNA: TGTGCCAGCGGCTCTCCGGGACTAGCAAGGCAGTTCTTC. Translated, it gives CASGSPGLARQFF.

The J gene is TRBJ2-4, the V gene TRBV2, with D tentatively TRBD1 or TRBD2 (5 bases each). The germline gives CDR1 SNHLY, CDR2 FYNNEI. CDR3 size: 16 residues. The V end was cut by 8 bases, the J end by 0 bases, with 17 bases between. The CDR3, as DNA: TGTGCCAGCGCGATAGGGGACCGACTAGCCAAAAACATTCAGTACTTC. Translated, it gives CASAIGDRLAKNIQYF.

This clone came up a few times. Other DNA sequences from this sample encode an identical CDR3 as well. The CDR3 here is CASSSPGTGYEQYF. CDR3 nucleotides: TGTGCCAGCAGTTCCCCCGGGACAGGCTACGAGCAGTACTTC. The rearrangement links TRBV28 to TRBJ2-7; 8 bases agree with TRBD1. The germline CDR1 and CDR2 sequences are MDHEN and SYDVKM. CDR3 length equals 14 residues. The V and J ends lost 4 bases and 3 bases, in that order; junction bases with no gene match: 5. The full variable domain, its missing parts supplied by reference TRBV28 and TRBJ2-7, is DVKVTQSSRYLVKRTGEKVFLECVQDMDHENMFWYRQDPGLGLRLIYFSYDVKMKEKGDIPEGYSVSREKKERFSLILESASTNQTSMYLCASSSPGTGYEQYFGPGTRLTVT.

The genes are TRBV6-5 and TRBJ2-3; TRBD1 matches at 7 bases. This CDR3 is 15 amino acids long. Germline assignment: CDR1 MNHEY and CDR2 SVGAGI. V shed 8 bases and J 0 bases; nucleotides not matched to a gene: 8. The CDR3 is CASRDRDTSTDTQYF. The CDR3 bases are TGTGCCAGCCGGGACAGAGATACTAGCACAGATACGCAGTATTTT.

CDR3 amino acids: CASSLGIVTMFGEQYF. For the CDR3, the DNA is TGTGCCAGCAGCTTGGGGATAGTCACCATGTTCGGCGAGCAGTACTTC. The chain combines TRBV5-4 with TRBJ2-7; D uncertain. Germline CDR1 reads SGHNT; CDR2 reads YYREEE (reference sequence). V shed 0 bases and J shed 6 bases, with 19 bases lying between them. This CDR3 spans 16 amino acids.

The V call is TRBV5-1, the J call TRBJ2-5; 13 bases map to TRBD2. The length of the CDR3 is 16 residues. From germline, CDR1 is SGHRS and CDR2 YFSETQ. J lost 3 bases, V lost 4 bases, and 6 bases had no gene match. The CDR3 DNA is TGCGCCAGCAGCCCCCGACTAGCGGGAGGTAAAGAGACCCAGTACTTC. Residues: CASSPRLAGGKETQYF.

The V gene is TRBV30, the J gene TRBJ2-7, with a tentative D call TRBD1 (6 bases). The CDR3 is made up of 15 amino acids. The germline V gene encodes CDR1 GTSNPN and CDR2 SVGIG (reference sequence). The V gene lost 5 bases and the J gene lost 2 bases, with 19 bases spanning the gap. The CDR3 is CAWSGRGLPTYEQYF. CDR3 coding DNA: TGTGCCTGGTCTGGCAGGGGTCTTCCCACCTACGAGCAGTACTTC.

DNA of the CDR3: TGTGCCTGGAGGTCCCCGTCGGGCTCCGAGCAGTACTTC. Amino acids: CAWRSPSGSEQYF. This chain uses TRBV30 with TRBJ2-7, with D unresolved. With 3 bases removed from V and 6 bases from J, the gap between germline ends came to 15 bases. The CDR3 runs 13 residues. Germline V gives CDR1 GTSNPN, CDR2 SVGIG (reference sequence). The full variable domain, rest sourced from reference TRBV30 and TRBJ2-7, is SQTIHQWPATLVQPVGSPLSLECTVEGTSNPNLYWYRQAAGRGLQLLFYSVGIGQISSEVPQNLSASRPQDRQFILSSKKLLLSDSGFYLCAWRSPSGSEQYFGPGTRLTVT.

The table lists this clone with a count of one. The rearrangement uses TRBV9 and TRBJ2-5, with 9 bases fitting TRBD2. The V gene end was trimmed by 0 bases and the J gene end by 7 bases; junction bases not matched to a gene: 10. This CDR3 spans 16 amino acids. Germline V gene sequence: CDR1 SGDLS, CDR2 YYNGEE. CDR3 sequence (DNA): TGTGCCAGCAGCGTAGGGGTAGCGGGAGATCGTGGGACCCAGTACTTC. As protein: CASSVGVAGDRGTQYF.

For the CDR3, the DNA is TGCGCCAGCAGTGAGTTCAGGGGCTCTGGAAACACCATATATTTT. It yields the protein CASSEFRGSGNTIYF. The J gene is TRBJ1-3, the V gene TRBV10-1; D possibly corresponds to TRBD1 (6 bases). The V and J ends lost 1 base and 0 bases respectively, with 7 bases between them. CDR1 is WNHNN, CDR2 SYGVQD, per germline (reference sequence). The length of the CDR3 is 15 residues.

CDR3 region: CASSWGQGAYNEQFF. In DNA, the CDR3 is TGTGCCAGCAGCTGGGGACAGGGGGCCTACAATGAGCAGTTCTTC. The chain is built from TRBV6-5 and TRBJ2-1, with 11 bases that match TRBD1. The CDR3 has 15 amino acids. Germline trimming cut 6 bases from V and 2 bases from J; bases unmatched to any gene: 3. CDR1 and CDR2 from the germline V gene are MNHEY and SVGAGI.

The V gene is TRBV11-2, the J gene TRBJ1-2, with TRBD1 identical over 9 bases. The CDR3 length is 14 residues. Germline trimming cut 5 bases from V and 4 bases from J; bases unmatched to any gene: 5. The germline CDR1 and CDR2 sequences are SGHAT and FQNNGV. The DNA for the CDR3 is TGTGCCAGCAGCCTTGGGACAGGGCTCTATGGCTACACCTTC. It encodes CASSLGTGLYGYTF.

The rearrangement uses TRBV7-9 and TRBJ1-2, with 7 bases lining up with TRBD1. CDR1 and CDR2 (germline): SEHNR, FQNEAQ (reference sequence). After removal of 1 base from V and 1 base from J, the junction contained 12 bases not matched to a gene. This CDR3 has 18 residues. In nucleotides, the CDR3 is TGTGCCAGCAGCTTAGGGGATGGGACAGTCCATCTTAACTATGGCTACACCTTC. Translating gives CASSLGDGTVHLNYGYTF.

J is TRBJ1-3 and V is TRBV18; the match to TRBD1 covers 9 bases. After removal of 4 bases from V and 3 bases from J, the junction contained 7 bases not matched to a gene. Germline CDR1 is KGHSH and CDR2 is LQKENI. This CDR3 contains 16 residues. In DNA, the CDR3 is TGTGCCAGCTCACACATGGACAGGGGATTTGGAAACACCATATATTTT. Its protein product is CASSHMDRGFGNTIYF.

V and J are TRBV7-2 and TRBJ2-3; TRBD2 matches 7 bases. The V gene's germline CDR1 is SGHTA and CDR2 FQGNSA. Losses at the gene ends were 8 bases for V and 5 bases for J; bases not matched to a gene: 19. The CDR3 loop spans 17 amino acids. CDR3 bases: TGTGCCAGCGCCCGGCCTCGGGGGGAGGGCCAATTAGATACGCAGTATTTT. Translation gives CASARPRGEGQLDTQYF.

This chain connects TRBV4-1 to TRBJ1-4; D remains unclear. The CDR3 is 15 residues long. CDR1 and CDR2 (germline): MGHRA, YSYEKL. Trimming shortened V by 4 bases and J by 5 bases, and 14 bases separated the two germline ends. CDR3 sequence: CASSPGGPWNEKLFF. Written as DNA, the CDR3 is TGCGCCAGCAGCCCTGGCGGGCCCTGGAATGAAAAACTGTTTTTT.

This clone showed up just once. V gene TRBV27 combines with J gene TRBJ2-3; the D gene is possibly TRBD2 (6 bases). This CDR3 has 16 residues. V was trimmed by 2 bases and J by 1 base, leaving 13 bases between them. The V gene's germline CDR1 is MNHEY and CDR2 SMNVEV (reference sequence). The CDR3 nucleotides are TGTGCCAGCAGTTTAGGTCTACCGGGGGGCACAGATACGCAGTATTTT. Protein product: CASSLGLPGGTDTQYF.

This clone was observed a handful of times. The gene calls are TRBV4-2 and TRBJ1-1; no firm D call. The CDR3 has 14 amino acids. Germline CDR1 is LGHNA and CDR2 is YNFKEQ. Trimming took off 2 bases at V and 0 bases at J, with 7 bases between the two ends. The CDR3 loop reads CASSQRRMNTEAFF. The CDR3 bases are TGTGCCAGCAGCCAACGAAGGATGAACACTGAAGCTTTCTTT.

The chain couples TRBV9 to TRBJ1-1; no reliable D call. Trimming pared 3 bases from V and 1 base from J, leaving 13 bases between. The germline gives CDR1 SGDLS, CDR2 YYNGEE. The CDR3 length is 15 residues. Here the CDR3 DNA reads TGTGCCAGCAGCGAGACCCCCTTGGGGAACACTGAAGCTTTCTTT. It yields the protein CASSETPLGNTEAFF.

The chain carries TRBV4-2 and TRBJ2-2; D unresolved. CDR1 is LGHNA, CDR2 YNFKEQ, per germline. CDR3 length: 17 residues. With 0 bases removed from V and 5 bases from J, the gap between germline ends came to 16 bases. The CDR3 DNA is TGTGCCAGCAGCCAAGATCCCGACGGGTGGCTTACCGGGGAGCTGTTTTTT. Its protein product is CASSQDPDGWLTGELFF.

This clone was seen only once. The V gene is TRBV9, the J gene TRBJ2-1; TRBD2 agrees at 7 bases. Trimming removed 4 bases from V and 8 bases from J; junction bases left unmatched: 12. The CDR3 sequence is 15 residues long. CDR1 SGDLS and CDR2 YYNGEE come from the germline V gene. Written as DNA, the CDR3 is TGTGCCAGCAGCCCCACGAGGCGGGAGAACGATGAGCAGTTCTTC. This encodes CASSPTRRENDEQFF.

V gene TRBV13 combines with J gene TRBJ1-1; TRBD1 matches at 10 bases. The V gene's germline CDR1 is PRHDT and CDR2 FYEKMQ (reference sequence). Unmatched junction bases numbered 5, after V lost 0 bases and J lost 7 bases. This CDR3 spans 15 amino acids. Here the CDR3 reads CASSLGLGQGIEAFF. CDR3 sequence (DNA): TGTGCCAGCAGCTTAGGCCTGGGACAGGGGATTGAAGCTTTCTTT.

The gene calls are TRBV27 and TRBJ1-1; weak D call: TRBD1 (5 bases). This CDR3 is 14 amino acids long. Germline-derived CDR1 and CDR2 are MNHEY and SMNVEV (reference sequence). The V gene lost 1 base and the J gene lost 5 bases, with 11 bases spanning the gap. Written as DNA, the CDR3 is TGTGCCAGCAGTTTATGGCCCGGGGGGACTGAAGCTTTCTTT. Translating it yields CASSLWPGGTEAFF.

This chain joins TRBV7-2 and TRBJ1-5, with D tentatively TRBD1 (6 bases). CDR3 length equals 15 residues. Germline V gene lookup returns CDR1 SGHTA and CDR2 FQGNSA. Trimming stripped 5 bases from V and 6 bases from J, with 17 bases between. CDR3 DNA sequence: TGTGCCAGCAGCCCGGAAGGGGGGGGCGTTCAGCCCCAGCATTTT. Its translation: CASSPEGGGVQPQHF.

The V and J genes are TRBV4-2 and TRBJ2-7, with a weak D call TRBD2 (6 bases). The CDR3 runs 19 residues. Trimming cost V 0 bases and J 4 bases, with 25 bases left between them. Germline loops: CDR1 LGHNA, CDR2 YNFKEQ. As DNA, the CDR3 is TGTGCCAGCAGCCAAGATTACAAGGTGCGGCGGGATAGAGGGTACGAGCAGTACTTC. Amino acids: CASSQDYKVRRDRGYEQYF.

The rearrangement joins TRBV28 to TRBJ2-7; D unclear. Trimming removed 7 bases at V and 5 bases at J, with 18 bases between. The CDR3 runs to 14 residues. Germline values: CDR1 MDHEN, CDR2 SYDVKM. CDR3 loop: CASISTLRVDEQYF. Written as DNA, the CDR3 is TGTGCCAGCATCTCGACCCTACGGGTTGACGAGCAGTACTTC.

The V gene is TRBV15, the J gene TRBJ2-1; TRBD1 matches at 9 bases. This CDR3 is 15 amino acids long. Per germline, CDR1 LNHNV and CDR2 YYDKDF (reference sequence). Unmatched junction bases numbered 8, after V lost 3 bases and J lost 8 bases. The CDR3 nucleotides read TGTGCCACCAGCAGTCCGGGACAGGGCGGTCATGAGCAGTTCTTC. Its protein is CATSSPGQGGHEQFF. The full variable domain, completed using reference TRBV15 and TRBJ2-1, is DAMVIQNPRYQVTQFGKPVTLSCSQTLNHNVMYWYQQKSSQAPKLLFHYYDKDFNNEADTPDNFQSRRPNTSFCFLDIRSPGLGDTAMYLCATSSPGQGGHEQFFGPGTRLTVL.

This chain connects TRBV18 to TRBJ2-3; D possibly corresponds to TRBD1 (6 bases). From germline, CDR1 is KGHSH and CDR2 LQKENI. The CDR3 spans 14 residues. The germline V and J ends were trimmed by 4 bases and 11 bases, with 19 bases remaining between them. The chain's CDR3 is CASSLTPGQKEQYF. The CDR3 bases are TGTGCCAGCTCACTAACCCCCGGACAGAAGGAGCAGTATTTT.

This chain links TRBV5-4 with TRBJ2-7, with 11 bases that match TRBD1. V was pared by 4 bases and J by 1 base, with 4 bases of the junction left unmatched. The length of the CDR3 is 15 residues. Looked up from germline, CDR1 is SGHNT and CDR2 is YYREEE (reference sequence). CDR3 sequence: CASSPGTGGSYEQYF. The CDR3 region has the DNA TGTGCCAGCAGCCCGGGGACAGGGGGGTCCTACGAGCAGTACTTC. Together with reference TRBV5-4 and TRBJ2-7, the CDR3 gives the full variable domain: ETGVTQSPTHLIKTRGQQVTLRCSSQSGHNTVSWYQQALGQGPQFIFQYYREEENGRGNFPPRFSGLQFPNYSSELNVNALELDDSALYLCASSPGTGGSYEQYFGPGTRLTVT.

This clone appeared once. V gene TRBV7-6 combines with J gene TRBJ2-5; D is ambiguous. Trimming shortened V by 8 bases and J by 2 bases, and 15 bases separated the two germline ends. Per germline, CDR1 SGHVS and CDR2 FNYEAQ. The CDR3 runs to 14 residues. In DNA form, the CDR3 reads TGTGCCAGCGGGTCGAGACTGGATCAAGAGACCCAGTACTTC. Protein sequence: CASGSRLDQETQYF.